This entry is about one T cell receptor (beta chain). Antigen: not known. The sample comes from a study of OX40 agonist ivuxolimab in advanced cancers. Study in general: With ivuxolimab, an agonistic anti-OX40 (CD134) antibody, patients were treated. Enrolled patients in dose escalation had cancers that were hepatocellular carcinoma, melanoma, renal cell or head and neck cancer. A partial response was reached by three patients: one with hepatocellular carcinoma and two with cutaneous melanoma. Study conclusions and caveats: On average, CD8+ T cells showed a greater number of expanded clones than CD4+.

This table comes from immunoSEQ multiplex PCR, and its TCRdb copy is limited to in-frame clones, with some not included. The profile shows about 64,000 clones, around 84% of them singletons. The CDR3 loop spans 16 amino acids. In germline, CDR1 is SQVTM, CDR2 ANQGSEA. With V trimmed by 0 bases and J by 0 bases, 6 bases remained unmatched. This specimen was CD4+ or CD8+ T cells sorted from blood, taken in a trial of the OX40 agonist ivuxolimab. This TCR was sampled from an adult with an advanced solid tumor such as melanoma, head and neck, liver or kidney cancer. V gene TRBV29-1 combines with J gene TRBJ2-7, with TRBD2 matching 9 bases. In nucleotides, the CDR3 is TGCAGCGTTGAAGACCGAGCTAGCGGGATCTCCTACGAGCAGTACTTC. Protein product: CSVEDRASGISYEQYF.